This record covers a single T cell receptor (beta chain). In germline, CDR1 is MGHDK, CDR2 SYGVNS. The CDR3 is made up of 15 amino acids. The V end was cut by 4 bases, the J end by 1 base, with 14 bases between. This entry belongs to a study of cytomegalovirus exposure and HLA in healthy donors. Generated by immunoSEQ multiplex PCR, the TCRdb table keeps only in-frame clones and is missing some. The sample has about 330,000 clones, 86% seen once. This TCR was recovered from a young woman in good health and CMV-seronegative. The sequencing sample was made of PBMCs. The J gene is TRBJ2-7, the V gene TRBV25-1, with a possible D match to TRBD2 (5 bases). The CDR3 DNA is TGTGCCAGCAGTGCTGGCGGGCCGACTTCCTACGAGCAGTACTTC. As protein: CASSAGGPTSYEQYF.